This record looks at one T cell receptor (beta chain) sequence and its context. Its antigen has not been determined. Within one base of it there is no much larger clone, and no base qualities were kept. The trial excluded patients who had a history of autoimmune disease or who were on systemic immunosuppression. Peripheral blood for TCR sequencing was collected from all dose cohorts at baseline, on cycle 4 day 1, and on cycle 7 day 1. Samples came from an open-label, multicenter, first-in-human phase I dose-escalation trial of ivuxolimab. Adults with locally advanced or metastatic head and neck squamous cell, hepatocellular, melanoma or renal cell carcinoma were enrolled in the trial. CD4+ and CD8+ T cells were sorted separately from peripheral blood before TCR sequencing. This sample was included in a study of OX40 agonist ivuxolimab in advanced cancers. Turning to the overall study: The costimulatory receptor OX40 (CD134) was targeted by ivuxolimab, a fully human IgG2 agonistic monoclonal antibody. Intravenous ivuxolimab was administered to patients every 2 weeks at six dose levels: 0.01, 0.1, 0.3, 1.5, 3 and 10 mg/kg. Of the approximately 53 patients in dose escalation, around 20 had hepatocellular carcinoma, approximately 15 had melanoma, 9 had renal cell carcinoma and 9 had head and neck cancer. In the dose-escalation cohort, 70% to 85% of patients were male, and the mean age was 60 years with a range of roughly 20 to 85. Prior anti-PD-1, anti-PD-L1 or anti-CTLA-4 therapy was permitted, and about 40% of dose-escalation patients had received checkpoint inhibitors. Partial responses were achieved by three dose-escalation patients, of whom one had hepatocellular carcinoma and two had cutaneous melanoma. The point of sequencing TCRbeta in the periphery was to test whether ivuxolimab changed TCR sequence diversity and drove clonal T-cell expansion. The paper covers the monotherapy dose-escalation part of the phase I ivuxolimab trial, which included N ≈ 52 patients. On the study overall, not on this receptor specifically: After ivuxolimab, CD8+ T cells had more expanded clones than CD4+ T cells on average. Partial responders in the 0.1-3.0 mg/kg groups had among the lowest normalized peripheral clonal expansion, especially among CD8+ T cells. At doses from 0.1 to 3.0 mg/kg, clonal expansion was seen in both CD4+ and CD8+ blood T cells between baseline and week 6. Low levels of normalized T-cell clonal expansion were also seen in some nonresponding patients. The antigen specificity of the clonally expanded peripheral T cells was not determined.

V is clipped by 1 base and J by 5 bases, and the sequence between their germline boundaries is 16 bases long. The CDR3 goes from the cysteine to the phenylalanine over 15 residues. The retained sequence is limited to the CDR3, 45 bases, with the frame set at the first base. CDR1 and CDR2 were assigned from the germline V gene as SGHRS and YFSETQ. For sequencing of the TCRbeta CDR3 region, genomic DNA was extracted from the sorted cells. TCRbeta CDR3 regions were sequenced using the immunoSEQ Assay. The table was pulled from immuneACCESS by TCRdb, which kept in-frame rearrangements only. Such tables lose some clones; where checked, under half of the loss comes from unresolved V genes, and the rest has no known cause. This sample comprises around 37,000 clones, more than 75% of them detected only once. The ten largest clonotypes hold around 13% of the sample.

This receptor was obtained from an adult with an advanced solid tumor such as melanoma, head and neck, liver or kidney cancer. Sample: CD4+ or CD8+ T cells sorted from blood, taken in a trial of the OX40 agonist ivuxolimab. The rearrangement joined TRBV5-1 to TRBJ2-7; a tentative D match to TRBD2 spans 6 bases. The bases are TGCGCCAGCAGCTTGTTTCCTAGCGAACAGGACGAGCAGTACTTC. Translated, it gives CASSLFPSEQDEQYF.